This T cell receptor (beta chain) was found in a study of T cell repertoires in cytomegalovirus infection. Study observations and caveats: HLA-C-restricted, CMV-specific TCR beta clonotypes were dominant ex vivo.

TCRdb passed the reads through MiXCR, listing each CDR3 protein once. The sample lists approximately 390,000 distinct CDR3 sequences, around a third occurring once. Remarks on this clonotype: Its antigen is not known.

V shed 1 base and J 2 bases; nucleotides not matched to a gene: 4. From germline, CDR1 is MGHRA and CDR2 YSYEKL. The CDR3 has 15 residues. Sequencing was performed on cultured PBMCs, taken from culture after CMV antigen stimulation. This chain connects TRBV4-1 to TRBJ1-1; 7 nucleotides agree with TRBD1. The TCR sequence derives from a human donor in good health (CMV status not recorded). Some clones in this sample may be carry-over from other donors' samples. The CDR3 region is CASSQGPGGNTEAFF. The CDR3 nucleotides are TGCGCCAGCAGCCAAGGTCCAGGGGGAAACACTGAAGCTTTCTTT.